A selection of T cell receptor beta chains follows, all from one sample in a study of beta chain features in type 1 diabetes. TCRdb's table, derived via immunoSEQ multiplex PCR, lists solely in-frame clones and lacks some. The sample records hundreds of thousands of clones, approximately 10% being singletons. Source material: naive CD4+ T cells from blood. The origin of the receptors is a man under 40 with type 1 diabetes. Both conserved end residues are part of each CDR3. D genes are given only for firm matches. Some rows have no size entry. The others give once, few or many, or a class for an expanded clone.

clone_size: NA; d_call: TRBD2; v_call: TRBV9; j_call: TRBJ2-4; cdr3_aa: CASSVGEAGGNIQYF; cdr3_nt: TGTGCCAGCAGCGTAGGAGAAGCGGGGGGAAACATTCAGTACTTC
clone_size: NA; d_call: NA; v_call: TRBV5-1; j_call: TRBJ2-3; cdr3_aa: CASSLRGPGVDTQYF; cdr3_nt: TGCGCCAGCAGCTTGCGGGGCCCGGGGGTAGATACGCAGTATTTT
clone_size: NA; d_call: NA; v_call: TRBV6-5; j_call: TRBJ1-1; cdr3_aa: CASSYSTGTEAFF; cdr3_nt: TGTGCCAGCAGTTACTCAACAGGGACTGAAGCTTTCTTT
clone_size: few; d_call: NA; v_call: TRBV23-1; j_call: TRBJ1-1; cdr3_aa: CASTHGGVMNTEAFF; cdr3_nt: TGCGCCAGCACCCACGGGGGGGTAATGAACACTGAAGCTTTCTTT
clone_size: few; d_call: TRBD1; v_call: TRBV6-6; j_call: TRBJ1-2; cdr3_aa: CASSSTGEAYGYTF; cdr3_nt: TGTGCCAGCAGTTCGACAGGGGAAGCCTATGGCTACACCTTC
clone_size: NA; d_call: NA; v_call: TRBV4-3; j_call: TRBJ1-4; cdr3_aa: CASSQDRRGETLFF; cdr3_nt: TGCGCCAGCAGCCAAGATCGGAGGGGTGAAACACTGTTTTTT
clone_size: NA; d_call: NA; v_call: TRBV28; j_call: TRBJ1-6; cdr3_aa: CASSLRIGLRSPLHF; cdr3_nt: TGTGCCAGCAGTTTGAGAATCGGGTTACGCTCACCCCTCCACTTT
clone_size: few; d_call: NA; v_call: TRBV9; j_call: TRBJ2-5; cdr3_aa: CASSLQDQETQYF; cdr3_nt: TGTGCCAGCAGCTTACAGGATCAAGAGACCCAGTACTTC
clone_size: NA; d_call: TRBD1; v_call: TRBV7-3; j_call: TRBJ2-6; cdr3_aa: CASSLRDRGSGANVLTF; cdr3_nt: TGTGCCAGCAGCCTCCGGGACAGGGGTTCTGGGGCCAACGTCCTGACTTTC
clone_size: NA; d_call: NA; v_call: TRBV28; j_call: TRBJ2-1; cdr3_aa: CASSQVGGGLNEQFF; cdr3_nt: TGTGCCAGCAGTCAAGTGGGGGGGGGCCTGAATGAGCAGTTCTTC
clone_size: few; d_call: NA; v_call: TRBV4-3; j_call: TRBJ2-4; cdr3_aa: CASSQDGAVKNIQYF; cdr3_nt: TGCGCCAGCAGCCAAGATGGGGCTGTCAAAAACATTCAGTACTTC
clone_size: NA; d_call: TRBD1; v_call: TRBV19; j_call: TRBJ2-1; cdr3_aa: CASDTVTGGSSNEQFF; cdr3_nt: TGTGCCAGTGACACCGTGACAGGGGGCTCGAGCAATGAGCAGTTCTTC
clone_size: NA; d_call: TRBD1; v_call: TRBV5-1; j_call: TRBJ2-1; cdr3_aa: CASSLALRQGSEQFF; cdr3_nt: TGCGCCAGCAGCTTAGCCTTAAGACAGGGGAGTGAGCAGTTCTTC
clone_size: NA; d_call: NA; v_call: TRBV4-1; j_call: TRBJ2-3; cdr3_aa: CASSQEWGRDTQYF; cdr3_nt: TGCGCCAGCAGCCAAGAGTGGGGGAGGGATACGCAGTATTTT
clone_size: NA; d_call: NA; v_call: TRBV18; j_call: TRBJ2-7; cdr3_aa: CASSPIENFSYEQYF; cdr3_nt: TGTGCCAGCTCTCCAATCGAGAATTTCTCCTACGAGCAGTACTTC
clone_size: NA; d_call: TRBD1; v_call: TRBV11-3; j_call: TRBJ2-2; cdr3_aa: CASSLAGQGGTGELFF; cdr3_nt: TGTGCCAGCAGCTTAGCAGGACAGGGAGGAACCGGGGAGCTGTTTTTT
clone_size: few; d_call: NA; v_call: TRBV4-3; j_call: TRBJ1-6; cdr3_aa: CASSQGDRGSPLHF; cdr3_nt: TGCGCCAGCAGCCAAGGGGATCGGGGTTCACCCCTCCACTTT
clone_size: NA; d_call: TRBD1; v_call: TRBV5-1; j_call: TRBJ2-1; cdr3_aa: CASSSGQGPYNEQFF; cdr3_nt: TGCGCCAGCAGCTCAGGACAGGGGCCCTACAATGAGCAGTTCTTC
clone_size: few; d_call: NA; v_call: TRBV5-6; j_call: TRBJ2-5; cdr3_aa: CASSQTFSGQETQYF; cdr3_nt: TGTGCCAGCAGCCAAACGTTTAGCGGCCAAGAGACCCAGTACTTC
clone_size: NA; d_call: TRBD1; v_call: TRBV6-4; j_call: TRBJ1-6; cdr3_aa: CASSGGQGKSPLHF; cdr3_nt: TGTGCCAGCAGTGGGGGACAGGGTAAATCACCCCTCCACTTT